This T cell receptor (beta chain) appears in the sequencing data of a study of PD-L1 blockade in urothelial cancer. Across the whole study: Most patients, about 85% of the roughly 29, were males with bladder-origin cancer. After treatment start, blood was analyzed at 3 weeks (second dose) and at 6 weeks.

Some clones are missing from TCRdb's copy, which holds only in-frame ones; the method was immunoSEQ multiplex PCR. Here the sample spans 100,000 to 150,000 clones, roughly 82% being singletons. This CDR3 is 16 amino acids long. The trim removed 4 bases at V and 7 bases at J, leaving 7 bases unmatched. Germline lookup yields CDR1 SGHNT and CDR2 YYREEE (reference sequence). Study observations and caveats: Tumor-associated clones in blood expanded more at 3 weeks in durable-benefit patients.

Time point noted: peripheral blood 6 weeks after treatment start. Each patient presented with locally advanced or metastatic urothelial carcinoma. Concerning this clone itself: What it binds is unknown.

The clonotype originates from a man between 45 and 60 years old with urothelial cancer. The rearrangement uses TRBV5-4 and TRBJ2-2; 13 nucleotides align to TRBD2. The sequenced sample was PBMCs, obtained around atezolizumab (anti-PD-L1) treatment. CDR3 coding DNA: TGTGCCAGCAGCATAGGACTAGCGGGAGCCCACGGGGAGCTGTTTTTT. Its translation: CASSIGLAGAHGELFF.